The 10 T cell receptor beta chains below come from one sample, sequenced in a study of cytomegalovirus exposure and HLA in healthy donors. With 60 Vbeta and 13 Jbeta primers, the PCR was carried out. The assay was immunoSEQ multiplex PCR, and TCRdb's table has in-frame clones only and misses some. The table has approximately 77,000 clones, over 65% seen once; the top ten hold 4% to 5.5%. Input material: PBMCs. These receptors all stem from a man aged 35 to 55 in good health and CMV-seronegative.

Only one count was recorded for this clone. This chain joins TRBV28 and TRBJ1-1; a weak D match, TRBD1 (6 bases). The CDR3 has 14 amino acids. V was cut by 2 bases and J by 7 bases, with 14 bases left in between. Germline V gives CDR1 MDHEN, CDR2 SYDVKM. The CDR3 reads CASSLPTRTDEAFF. As DNA, the CDR3 is TGTGCCAGCAGTTTACCTACCAGGACAGATGAAGCTTTCTTT.

This clone was detected many times. This chain uses TRBV15 with TRBJ1-5, with TRBD1 matching 9 bases. The CDR3 extends over 16 amino acids. CDR1 and CDR2 from the germline V gene are LNHNV and YYDKDF (reference sequence). The trim removed 6 bases at V and 5 bases at J, leaving 11 bases unmatched. The CDR3 loop is CATRGTGGFSYQPQHF. CDR3 nucleotide sequence: TGTGCCACCAGAGGAACAGGGGGCTTCTCTTATCAGCCCCAGCATTTT. Full variable domain (outside the CDR3, taken from reference TRBV15 and TRBJ1-5): DAMVIQNPRYQVTQFGKPVTLSCSQTLNHNVMYWYQQKSSQAPKLLFHYYDKDFNNEADTPDNFQSRRPNTSFCFLDIRSPGLGDTAMYLCATRGTGGFSYQPQHFGDGTRLSIL.

The J gene is TRBJ2-1, the V gene TRBV2; 7 bases align to TRBD2. CDR3 length: 15 amino acids. Germline-derived CDR1 and CDR2 are SNHLY and FYNNEI. V trimming: 2 bases; J trimming: 5 bases; junction bases outside the gene matches: 6. For the CDR3, the DNA is TGTGCCAGCAGTGAAATCCTAGCGGCCAACAATGAGCAGTTCTTC. Amino acids: CASSEILAANNEQFF.

The chain is built from TRBV7-2 and TRBJ2-7, with 8 bases matching TRBD2. J gave up 3 bases and V 0 bases, and 4 bases lay outside the gene matches. The CDR3 totals 15 residues. Germline V CDR1 and CDR2: SGHTA, FQGNSA. The DNA of the CDR3 is TGTGCCAGCAGCTTAGCGGACGGGAGGGTCTACGAGCAGTACTTC. It translates to CASSLADGRVYEQYF.

V and J are TRBV30 and TRBJ1-2; D is undetermined. Trimming cost V 0 bases and J 2 bases, with 10 bases left between them. The CDR3 sequence is 14 residues long. CDR1 and CDR2 (germline): GTSNPN, SVGIG (reference sequence). The CDR3 reads CAWSVRRANYGYTF. The CDR3 DNA reads TGTGCCTGGAGTGTACGTAGAGCCAACTATGGCTACACCTTC.

The CDR3 coding sequence is TGTGCCAGTAGTATAGGGGGGGCCGGGGAGCTGTTTTTT. It encodes CASSIGGAGELFF. The chain uses TRBV19 and TRBJ2-2, with TRBD2 as a possible D gene (6 bases). Per the germline V gene, CDR1 is LNHDA and CDR2 is SQIVND (reference sequence). V was cut by 1 base and J by 6 bases, with 6 bases left in between. The CDR3 sequence is 13 residues long.

The V call is TRBV5-4, the J call TRBJ2-2, with D tentatively TRBD1 (6 bases). CDR3 length: 14 amino acids. CDR1 and CDR2 (germline): SGHNT, YYREEE (reference sequence). V was pared by 2 bases and J by 8 bases, with 13 bases between. Here the CDR3 reads CASSFRERGGELFF. The CDR3 nucleotides are TGTGCCAGCAGCTTCAGGGAAAGGGGGGGGGAGCTGTTTTTT.

This sequence joins TRBV5-1 and TRBJ2-3, with 9 bases identical to TRBD1. Looked up from germline, CDR1 is SGHRS and CDR2 is YFSETQ. The trim removed 6 bases at V and 5 bases at J, leaving 16 bases unmatched. The CDR3 consists of 17 residues. The CDR3 nucleotides read TGCGCCAGCAACCAAATAAATGCCGGGACAGGGAAAGATACGCAGTATTTT. Amino acids: CASNQINAGTGKDTQYF.

V gene TRBV30 combines with J gene TRBJ1-6, with D possibly matching TRBD1 (5 bases). Trimming removed 1 base at V and 9 bases at J, with 19 bases between. This CDR3 comprises 16 residues. Germline values: CDR1 GTSNPN, CDR2 SVGIG (reference sequence). As DNA, the CDR3 is TGTGCCTGGAGTGATTTGGGTGGGCAGGGAGGTTCACCCCTCCACTTT. It codes for CAWSDLGGQGGSPLHF.

Worth noting for this clone: The sample carries other DNA sequences with the same CDR3. This sequence joins TRBV6-5 and TRBJ2-3; 9 bases are shared with TRBD2. Germline V lookup: CDR1 MNHEY, CDR2 SVGAGI. Trimming at V came to 8 bases and at J to 4 bases, leaving 10 bases not matched to a gene. This CDR3 spans 15 amino acids. The CDR3: CASPLPGLAADTQYF. CDR3 bases: TGTGCCAGCCCGCTCCCGGGACTAGCTGCAGATACGCAGTATTTT.